This is a list of T cell receptor beta chains from one sample in a study of CXCR3-negative and CXCR3-positive naive CD8 T cells. One entry per CDR3 protein, without DNA, is what TCRdb gives after re-calling the 5' RACE reads. This sample contains under 8,500 distinct CDR3 sequences. The sample comprised naive CXCR3+ CD8+ T cells from blood. These receptors came from a human donor in good health. Some clones in this sample may be carry-over from other donors' samples. The CDR3 runs from the conserved cysteine through the conserved F or W. Fields, in order: clone size, J gene, V gene, CDR3 protein. Only part of the rows carry a size: once, few, many, or a class if the clone is expanded.

>medium-sized|TRBJ2-7|TRBV25-1
CASSDPLRTGIHEQYF
>-|TRBJ2-2|TRBV21-1
CASSRPQGKTGELFF
>medium-sized|TRBJ2-4|TRBV28
CASSLPGAVGKNIQYF
>medium-sized|TRBJ1-1|TRBV14
CASSQDVQLNTEAFF
>medium-sized|TRBJ2-5|TRBV3-1
CASRMTTGLETQYF
>medium-sized|TRBJ2-2|TRBV29-1
CSVEPRESDTGELFF
>medium-sized|TRBJ2-1|TRBV29-1
CSVETSGGNEQFF
>-|TRBJ1-2|TRBV15
CATSRVDAALYGYTF
>-|TRBJ2-5|TRBV2
CASSERDKETQYF
>-|TRBJ1-1|TRBV19
CASSRTVNTEAFF
>-|TRBJ2-1|TRBV20-1
CSARSGLVANEQFF
>medium-sized|TRBJ2-7|TRBV15
CATKQGTSDEQYF
>-|TRBJ1-5|TRBV21-1
CASSQFPGHFNQPQHF
>-|TRBJ1-1|TRBV12-3/TRBV12-4
CASSLSAGNTEAFF
>medium-sized|TRBJ2-6|TRBV6-4
CASSDSQGEVFSGANVLTF
>-|TRBJ2-3|TRBV6-5
CASSKGADTQYF
>-|TRBJ1-1|TRBV5-1
CASSFSTGAAFF
>medium-sized|TRBJ2-7|TRBV29-1
CSVEDGQTSYEQYF
>medium-sized|TRBJ2-7|TRBV3-1
CASSQVQGYEQYF
>-|TRBJ2-3|TRBV4-1
CASSQESPDTQYF
>-|TRBJ1-1|TRBV5-1
CASSPGRGEDTEAFF
>medium-sized|TRBJ2-7|TRBV20-1
CSARKGYEQYF
>medium-sized|TRBJ2-7|TRBV29-1
CSAVSAGEQYF
>medium-sized|TRBJ2-1|TRBV3-1
CASSLSSGGANEQFF
>-|TRBJ2-1|TRBV11-2
CASSPGTAPYNEQFF
>-|TRBJ1-4|TRBV28
CASSPPPQGPGYEKLFF
>-|TRBJ1-1|TRBV29-1
CSVLTGGAPTEAFF
>medium-sized|TRBJ1-2|TRBV29-1
CSVEDPVVEGPNYGYTF
>medium-sized|TRBJ2-1|TRBV29-1
CSVVRLVDNEQFF
>-|TRBJ2-5|TRBV7-9
CASSSGQGQETQYF
>medium-sized|TRBJ2-7|TRBV29-1
CSVECRDRGIYEQYF
>medium-sized|TRBJ2-5|TRBV28
CASLGDRSIKLETQYF
>medium-sized|TRBJ2-7|TRBV29-1
CSFTGTGGVEQYF
>-|TRBJ2-3|TRBV7-9
CASSPRDFTDTQYF
>-|TRBJ1-5|TRBV7-2
CASSLGDRGNQPQHF